This T cell receptor beta chain was sequenced in a study of OX40 agonist ivuxolimab in advanced cancers. For the study at large: An agonistic anti-OX40 (CD134) antibody, ivuxolimab, was used to treat the patients. Patients in dose escalation had liver, melanoma, kidney or head and neck cancers.

The germline gives CDR1 LNHDA, CDR2 SQIVND (reference sequence). The CDR3 contains 13 residues. The trim removed 11 bases at V and 4 bases at J, leaving 8 bases unmatched. TCRdb keeps only in-frame clones here, not all; method: immunoSEQ multiplex PCR. The data contain approximately 64,000 clones, about 91% of them singletons. V and J are TRBV19 and TRBJ2-3, with 8 positions matching TRBD1. The sequences come from CD4+ or CD8+ T cells sorted from blood, collected in a trial of the OX40 agonist ivuxolimab. This TCR came from an adult with an advanced solid tumor such as melanoma, head and neck, liver or kidney cancer. CDR3 sequence reads: CASSDRAADTQYF. The CDR3 DNA sequence: TGTGCCTCCTCGGACAGGGCGGCAGATACGCAGTATTTT.